Listed below are T cell receptor beta chains from one sample, sequenced in a study of T cell repertoires in aging, cancer and after chemotherapy. Via MiXCR, TCRdb re-called the multiplex PCR reads, giving one row per CDR3 protein. The table shows over 3,000 distinct CDR3 sequences, with about 38% occurring only once. The specimen was blood. These receptor sequences come from a human donor in good health. The CDR3 runs from the conserved cysteine through the conserved F or W. A D gene is named only where the DNA matches it firmly. Expanded clones get a size class; other rows say once, few or many, or leave the size out.

v_gene,abundance,d_gene,j_gene,CDR3aa,CDR3nt
TRBV5-4,NA,NA,TRBJ2-1,CASSLAGSEQFF,TGTGCCAGCAGCTTGGCCGGGTCAGAGCAGTTCTTC
TRBV5-1,NA,TRBD2,TRBJ2-1,CASSPGLAGGDNEQFF,TGCGCCAGCAGCCCGGGACTAGCGGGGGGTGACAATGAGCAGTTCTTC
TRBV6-5,NA,NA,TRBJ1-5,CASRRSWGNQPQHF,TGTGCCAGCAGGCGGAGTTGGGGCAATCAGCCCCAGCATTTT
TRBV18,few,NA,TRBJ1-4,CASSPPGLREKLFF,TGTGCCAGCTCACCACCTGGACTGAGGGAAAAACTGTTTTTT
TRBV6-2/TRBV6-3,few,TRBD1,TRBJ2-7,CASTRDSISYEQYF,TGTGCCAGCACACGGGACAGCATATCCTACGAGCAGTACTTC
TRBV5-1,NA,NA,TRBJ1-2,CASSPDGFFYGYTF,TGCGCCAGCAGCCCGGACGGCTTCTTCTATGGCTACACCTTC
TRBV30,NA,NA,TRBJ1-6,CAWSRVTYNSPLHF,TGTGCCTGGAGTCGGGTGACGTATAATTCACCCCTCCACTTT
TRBV12-3/TRBV12-4,NA,NA,TRBJ2-1,CASSFGGAGYNEQFF,TGTGCCAGCAGTTTTGGGGGGGCGGGCTACAATGAGCAGTTCTTC
TRBV29-1,few,NA,TRBJ1-2,CSVAPRFNYGYTF,TGCAGCGTTGCGCCCAGATTTAACTATGGCTACACCTTC
TRBV11-1,medium-sized,TRBD1,TRBJ1-2,CASSLSQGARGYTF,TGTGCCAGCAGCTTGTCCCAGGGGGCGAGGGGCTACACCTTC
TRBV27,few,TRBD2,TRBJ2-3,CASRGTSGGPSTDTQYF,TGTGCCAGCCGAGGGACTAGCGGGGGACCTAGCACAGATACGCAGTATTTT
TRBV6-5,few,NA,TRBJ2-3,CASRPDPRAQYF,TGTGCCAGCCGCCCAGACCCGCGGGCGCAGTATTTT
TRBV7-3,NA,NA,TRBJ2-1,CAGQRAYNEQFF,TGTGCCGGACAAAGGGCTTACAATGAGCAGTTCTTC
TRBV6-1,few,TRBD2,TRBJ2-1,CASSEGGGDYNEQFF,TGTGCCAGCAGTGAAGGCGGGGGGGACTACAATGAGCAGTTCTTC
TRBV20-1,NA,NA,TRBJ1-3,CSAHRPASGNTIYF,TGCAGTGCCCATAGACCTGCCTCTGGAAACACCATATATTTT
TRBV19,NA,NA,TRBJ2-3,CASTGADTQYF,TGTGCCAGTACCGGGGCAGATACGCAGTATTTT
TRBV6-6,few,NA,TRBJ1-2,CASRQGDYGYTF,TGTGCCAGCAGACAGGGAGACTATGGCTACACCTTC
TRBV12-3/TRBV12-4,NA,NA,TRBJ2-1,CASSLAVNEQFF,TGTGCCAGCAGTTTAGCAGTAAATGAGCAGTTCTTC
TRBV19,medium-sized,TRBD2,TRBJ2-5,CAAGGERTQYF,TGTGCCGCCGGGGGGGAAAGGACCCAGTACTTC
TRBV18,few,NA,TRBJ1-5,CASSPSGVASNQPQHF,TGTGCCAGCTCACCGTCAGGGGTGGCAAGCAATCAGCCCCAGCATTTT
TRBV7-2,NA,NA,TRBJ2-2,CASSLVPSLKTGELFF,TGTGCCAGCAGCTTAGTACCCTCCCTCAAGACCGGGGAGCTGTTTTTT
TRBV27,NA,NA,TRBJ2-3,CASSIKGTGSTRTDTQYF,TGTGCCAGCAGTATCAAAGGTACAGGGAGCACTAGAACAGATACGCAGTATTTT
TRBV20-1,NA,NA,TRBJ2-5,CSVAARIQETQYF,TGCAGTGTCGCAGCCAGGATCCAAGAGACCCAGTACTTC
TRBV10-2,NA,TRBD1,TRBJ2-5,CASSGTGQETQYF,TGCGCCAGCAGCGGGACAGGGCAAGAGACCCAGTACTTC
TRBV12-3/TRBV12-4,NA,NA,TRBJ1-1,CASSLETGRTEAFF,TGTGCCAGCAGTTTAGAAACAGGGAGAACTGAAGCTTTCTTT
TRBV7-9,NA,NA,TRBJ2-2,CASSSIAGGELFF,TGTGCCAGCAGCTCAATAGCTGGCGGGGAGCTGTTTTTT
TRBV5-4,few,TRBD1,TRBJ1-1,CASSRETGSRTEAFF,TGTGCCAGCAGCCGAGAGACAGGGTCTAGGACTGAAGCTTTCTTT
TRBV6-2/TRBV6-3,NA,TRBD2,TRBJ2-7,CASSKPGLADYEQYF,TGTGCCAGCAGCAAACCGGGACTAGCGGATTACGAGCAGTACTTC
TRBV19,NA,NA,TRBJ2-3,CASRPGPSSDTQYF,TGTGCCAGTCGTCCGGGTCCATCATCAGATACGCAGTATTTT
TRBV19,NA,NA,TRBJ1-5,CASSIGGGSNQPQHF,TGTGCCAGTAGTATCGGGGGTGGCAGCAATCAGCCCCAGCATTTT
TRBV6-5,few,TRBD1,TRBJ1-2,CASRPGQDYGYTF,TGTGCCAGCAGACCGGGACAGGACTATGGCTACACCTTC
TRBV5-1,NA,TRBD1,TRBJ2-7,CASSLGVGGDRVGEQYF,TGCGCCAGCAGCTTGGGAGTTGGTGGGGACAGGGTTGGCGAGCAGTACTTC
TRBV19,medium-sized,NA,TRBJ2-5,CAIREQETQYF,TGTGCCATACGGGAGCAAGAGACCCAGTACTTC
TRBV5-4,NA,NA,TRBJ1-5,CASSVRESSNQPQHF,TGTGCCAGCAGCGTGAGGGAATCTAGCAATCAGCCCCAGCATTTT
TRBV12-3/TRBV12-4,few,NA,TRBJ2-3,CASSLLRTDTQYF,TGTGCCAGCAGTCTCCTAAGAACAGATACGCAGTATTTT
TRBV19,NA,NA,TRBJ1-5,CASSMGTLSLQPQHF,TGTGCCAGTAGTATGGGGACACTAAGCCTTCAGCCCCAGCATTTT
TRBV7-3,few,TRBD2,TRBJ2-5,CASGAGGPTETQYF,TGTGCCAGCGGAGCGGGGGGGCCTACAGAGACCCAGTACTTC
TRBV18,NA,NA,TRBJ2-5,CATAPGGPPETQYF,TGTGCCACCGCCCCGGGGGGCCCTCCAGAGACCCAGTACTTC
TRBV18,NA,TRBD1,TRBJ1-4,CASLGTAHSLNEKLFF,TGTGCCAGCTTAGGGACAGCTCATTCACTTAATGAAAAACTGTTTTTT
TRBV27,few,TRBD1,TRBJ1-6,CASSEGQGLNNSPLHF,TGTGCCAGCAGTGAGGGACAGGGATTAAATAATTCACCCCTCCACTTT
TRBV18,once,NA,TRBJ1-5,CASSDQGDNQPQHF,TGTGCCAGCTCAGATCAGGGTGACAATCAGCCCCAGCATTTT
TRBV12-3/TRBV12-4,NA,NA,TRBJ1-5,CASTRGNQPQHF,TGTGCCAGCACGAGGGGCAATCAGCCCCAGCATTTT